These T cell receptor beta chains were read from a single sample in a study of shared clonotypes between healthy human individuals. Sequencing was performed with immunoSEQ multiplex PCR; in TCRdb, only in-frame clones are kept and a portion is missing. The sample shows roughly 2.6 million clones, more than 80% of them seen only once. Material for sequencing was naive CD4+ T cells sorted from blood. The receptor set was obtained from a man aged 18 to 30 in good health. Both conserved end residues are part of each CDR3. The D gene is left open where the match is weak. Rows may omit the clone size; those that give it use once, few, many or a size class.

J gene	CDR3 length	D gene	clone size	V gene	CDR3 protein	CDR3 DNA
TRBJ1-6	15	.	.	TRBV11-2	CASSLSGVQNSPLHF	TGTGCCAGCAGCCTCTCGGGAGTTCAGAATTCACCCCTCCACTTT
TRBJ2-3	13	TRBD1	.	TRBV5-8	CASSSDRVDTQYF	TGTGCCAGCAGCTCGGACAGGGTAGATACGCAGTATTTT
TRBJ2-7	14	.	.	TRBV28	CASSPPGRAYEQYF	TGTGCCAGCAGCCCTCCTGGCAGGGCCTACGAGCAGTACTTC
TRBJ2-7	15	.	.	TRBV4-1	CASSQDPIGSYEQYF	TGCGCCAGCAGCCAAGATCCAATAGGCTCCTACGAGCAGTACTTC
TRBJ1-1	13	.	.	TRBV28	CASSITVNTEAFF	TGTGCCAGCAGTATAACAGTGAACACTGAAGCTTTCTTT
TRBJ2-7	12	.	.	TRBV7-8	CAAGQGSYEQYF	TGTGCCGCAGGGCAGGGATCCTACGAGCAGTACTTC
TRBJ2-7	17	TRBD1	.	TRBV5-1	CASSSGLPRQGSYEQYF	TGCGCCAGCAGCTCGGGATTACCGAGACAGGGTTCCTACGAGCAGTACTTC
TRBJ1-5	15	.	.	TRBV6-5	CASSYSAGTPQPQHF	TGTGCCAGCAGTTACTCGGCGGGTACCCCTCAGCCCCAGCATTTT
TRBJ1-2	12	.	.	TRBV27	CASKQGTSGYTF	TGTGCCAGCAAACAGGGTACTTCGGGCTACACCTTC
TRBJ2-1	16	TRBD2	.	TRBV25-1	CASSEAVFAGEDEQFF	TGTGCCAGCAGTGAAGCGGTCTTTGCGGGAGAAGATGAGCAGTTCTTC
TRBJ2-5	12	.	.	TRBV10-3	CAISRGGGTQYF	TGTGCCATCTCCCGAGGAGGGGGGACCCAGTACTTC
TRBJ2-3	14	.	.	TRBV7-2	CASSLVTDTDTQYF	TGTGCCAGCAGCTTAGTTACAGACACAGATACGCAGTATTTT
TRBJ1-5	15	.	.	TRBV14	CASSQGAGLNQPQHF	TGTGCCAGCAGCCAAGGAGCTGGACTCAATCAGCCCCAGCATTTT
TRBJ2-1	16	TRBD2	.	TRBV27	CASSLAAGTSGSEQFF	TGTGCCAGCAGTTTAGCAGCCGGGACTAGCGGGAGTGAGCAGTTCTTC
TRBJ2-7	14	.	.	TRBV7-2	CASSLGPQMLEQYF	TGTGCCAGCAGCTTAGGTCCCCAAATGCTCGAGCAGTACTTC
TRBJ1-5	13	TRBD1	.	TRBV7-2	CASSRQGNQPQHF	TGTGCCAGCAGTCGACAGGGAAATCAGCCCCAGCATTTT
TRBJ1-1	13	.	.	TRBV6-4	CASSLGEGTEAFF	TGTGCCAGCAGCCTGGGAGAGGGCACTGAAGCTTTCTTT
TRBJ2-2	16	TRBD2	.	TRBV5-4	CASSLEAGANTGELFF	TGTGCCAGCAGCTTGGAAGCGGGGGCGAACACCGGGGAGCTGTTTTTT
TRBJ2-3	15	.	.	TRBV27	CASTAGRGRGDTQYF	TGTGCCAGTACAGCAGGACGAGGGCGCGGGGATACGCAGTATTTT
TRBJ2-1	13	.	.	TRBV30	CAGSRTKLNEQFF	TGTGCCGGGTCCCGGACTAAACTTAATGAGCAGTTCTTC
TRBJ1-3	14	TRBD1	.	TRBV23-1	CASSCGQGRNTIYF	TGCGCCAGCAGTTGTGGACAGGGTCGAAACACCATATATTTT
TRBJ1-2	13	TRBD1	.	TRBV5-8	CASIPGQGDGYTF	TGTGCCAGCATACCGGGACAGGGGGATGGCTACACCTTC
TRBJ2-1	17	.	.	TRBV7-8	CASSLDRKNRPYNEQFF	TGTGCCAGCAGCTTGGACAGAAAAAACCGCCCCTACAATGAGCAGTTCTTC
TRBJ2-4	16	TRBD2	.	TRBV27	CASSFGLAGGKNIQYF	TGTGCCAGCAGTTTTGGACTAGCGGGAGGCAAAAACATTCAGTACTTC
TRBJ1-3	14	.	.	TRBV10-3	CAIGGGSSGNTIYF	TGTGCCATCGGGGGGGGGAGCTCTGGAAACACCATATATTTT
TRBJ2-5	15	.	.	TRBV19	CASSIGFGSQETQYF	TGTGCCAGTAGTATAGGATTCGGCAGCCAAGAGACCCAGTACTTC
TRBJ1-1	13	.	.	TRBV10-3	CAISAVSNTEAFF	TGTGCCATCAGTGCTGTGAGTAACACTGAAGCTTTCTTT
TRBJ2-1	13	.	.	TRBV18	CASSPWGVNEQFF	TGTGCCAGCTCCCCGTGGGGTGTCAATGAGCAGTTCTTC
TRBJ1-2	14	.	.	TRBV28	CASSSGGPALGYTF	TGTGCCAGCAGTTCGGGGGGGCCGGCCCTTGGCTACACCTTC
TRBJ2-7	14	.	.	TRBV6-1	CASSRRGGADEQYF	TGTGCCAGCAGTAGACGTGGGGGGGCCGACGAGCAGTACTTC
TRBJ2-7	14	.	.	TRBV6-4	CASSERTPTYEQYF	TGTGCCAGCAGTGAACGGACTCCAACCTACGAGCAGTACTTC
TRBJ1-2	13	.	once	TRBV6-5	CASSPLGLAGYTF	TGTGCCAGCAGTCCATTGGGTTTAGCTGGCTACACCTTC